This T cell receptor (beta chain) was found in a study of glioma-infiltrating T cells after dendritic cell vaccination. At the level of the study: Autologous tumor lysate-pulsed dendritic cell vaccination was given between about 2003 and 2012.

Amplification used 60 V beta primers and 13 J beta primers. Assay used: immunoSEQ multiplex PCR; TCRdb lists only in-frame clones, some missing. Found here are over 55,000 clones, about 76% of them singletons; the top ten hold roughly 7.9%. CDR1 and CDR2 from the germline V gene are GTSNPN and SVGIG (reference sequence). Trimming removed 1 base from V and 1 base from J, with 7 bases in between. The CDR3 runs 13 residues. Study-wide results and caveats: The cohort had few patients with full blood and tumor sets. Survival was not directly related to TCR clonality in these patients.

This clone was seen only a few times. The antigen is not known. The chain couples TRBV30 to TRBJ2-5; D gene uncertain. The specimen was blood, collected before dendritic cell vaccination. The sequence was collected from a human donor with glioblastoma. In DNA, the CDR3 is TGTGCCTGGAGTGGAGTCTCCCAAGAGACCCAGTACTTC. As protein: CAWSGVSQETQYF.